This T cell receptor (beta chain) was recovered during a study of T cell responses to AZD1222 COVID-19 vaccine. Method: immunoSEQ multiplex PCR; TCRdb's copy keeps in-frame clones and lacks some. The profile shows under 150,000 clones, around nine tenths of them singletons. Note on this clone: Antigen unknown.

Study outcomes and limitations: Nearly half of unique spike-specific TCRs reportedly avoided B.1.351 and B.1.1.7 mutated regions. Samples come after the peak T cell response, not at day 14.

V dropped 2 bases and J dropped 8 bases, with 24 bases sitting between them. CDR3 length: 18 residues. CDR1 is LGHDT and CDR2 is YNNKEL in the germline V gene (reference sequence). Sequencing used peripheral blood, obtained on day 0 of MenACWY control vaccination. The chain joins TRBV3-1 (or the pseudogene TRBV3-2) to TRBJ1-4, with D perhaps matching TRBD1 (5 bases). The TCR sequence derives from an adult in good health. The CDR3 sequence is CASSQIDLDGGKEEKLFF. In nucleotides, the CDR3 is TGTGCCAGCAGCCAAATCGATCTCGACGGGGGAAAGGAGGAAAAACTGTTTTTT.